This passage covers 29 T cell receptor beta chains from one sample sequenced in a study of T cells in Graves' hyperthyroidism and ophthalmopathy. Amplified regions were TCR beta CDR3 sequences from RNA transcripts. An initial round of RT-PCR targeting the TCR CDR3 relied on the HTBI primer set. TCRdb ran MiXCR on the multiplex PCR reads and lists one entry per CDR3 protein. The sample lists 500,000 to 600,000 distinct CDR3 sequences, just under 20% occurring once. The specimen sequenced was blood. The receptors were gathered from a man aged 40-49 years with Graves' ophthalmopathy.

In this sample, this clonotype turned up a few times. The chain recombines TRBV9 with TRBJ2-7; the D call may be TRBD1 or TRBD2 (6 bases each). The CDR3 is 15 residues long. Germline V gene lookup returns CDR1 SGDLS and CDR2 YYNGEE. Trimming took off 0 bases at V and 1 base at J, with 11 bases between the two ends. The CDR3 reads CASSVEGGTSYEQYF. In nucleotides, the CDR3 is TGTGCCAGCAGCGTAGAGGGGGGAACGTCCTACGAGCAGTACTTC.

The J gene is TRBJ1-2, the V gene TRBV28; D unclear. Trimming removed 5 bases at V and 2 bases at J, with 12 bases between. The CDR3 is made up of 14 amino acids. Per the germline V gene, CDR1 is MDHEN and CDR2 is SYDVKM. The CDR3 region is CASSQTYSNYGYTF. The CDR3, as DNA: TGTGCCAGCAGTCAAACTTACAGCAACTATGGCTACACCTTC.

This clonotype came up a few times. The rearrangement uses TRBV18 and TRBJ2-1; D remains ambiguous. The V end was cut by 5 bases, the J end by 0 bases, with 5 bases between. CDR3 length: 13 residues. Per the germline V gene, CDR1 is KGHSH and CDR2 is LQKENI. The chain's CDR3 is CASSRSSYNEQFF. The CDR3 DNA is TGTGCCAGCTCAAGAAGCTCCTACAATGAGCAGTTCTTC.

J is TRBJ2-1 and V is TRBV7-2; 9 bases map to TRBD1. Per the germline V gene, CDR1 is SGHTA and CDR2 is FQGNSA. V trimming: 4 bases; J trimming: 8 bases; junction bases outside the gene matches: 9. This CDR3 comprises 15 residues. Written as DNA, the CDR3 is TGTGCCAGCAGCTACCGGGACAGGGCTAATCATGAGCAGTTCTTC. Its translation: CASSYRDRANHEQFF.

This clonotype was detected a few times. The chain carries TRBV6-5 and TRBJ2-2; the D is unclear. In germline, CDR1 is MNHEY, CDR2 SVGAGI. The CDR3 extends over 15 amino acids. The ends were cut back, 2 bases at V and 1 base at J, with 8 bases in the middle. The CDR3 DNA reads TGTGCCAGCAGTTACGTCCGACAGAACACCGGGGAGCTGTTTTTT. This sequence encodes CASSYVRQNTGELFF.

The chain recombines TRBV30 with TRBJ1-2; D is uncertain. The CDR3 is 13 amino acids. V lost 3 bases and J lost 8, with 16 bases in between. CDR1 GTSNPN and CDR2 SVGIG come from the germline V gene (reference sequence). The CDR3 coding sequence is TGTGCCTGGAGCCCCGGCCAAGCGAGAGGCTACACCTTC. Translating gives CAWSPGQARGYTF.

The CDR3 DNA follows: TGCAGTGCTAGTACTGTGACTAGCGGCCAGTCAGATACGCAGTATTTT. Protein: CSASTVTSGQSDTQYF. The chain is built from TRBV20-1 and TRBJ2-3, with 9 bases matching TRBD2. This CDR3 has 16 amino acids. After removal of 3 bases from V and 4 bases from J, the junction contained 11 bases not matched to a gene. Germline loops: CDR1 DFQATT, CDR2 SNEGSKA (reference sequence).

This chain uses TRBV9 with TRBJ1-3, with D possibly matching TRBD1 (6 bases). Per the germline V gene, CDR1 is SGDLS and CDR2 is YYNGEE. V was trimmed by 2 bases and J by 4 bases, leaving 16 bases between them. The CDR3 spans 16 residues. CDR3 loop: CASSVRGVVSGNTIYF. CDR3 coding DNA: TGTGCCAGCAGCGTGAGGGGGGTGGTTTCCGGAAACACCATATATTTT.

This clonotype was counted many times. The chain recombines TRBV7-9 with TRBJ2-7, with 8 bases that match TRBD2. V was pared by 6 bases and J by 0 bases, with 10 bases of the junction left unmatched. The germline gives CDR1 SEHNR, CDR2 FQNEAQ (reference sequence). The CDR3 contains 16 residues. CDR3 in amino acids: CASSSFSGASSYEQYF. The CDR3 bases are TGTGCCAGCAGTTCCTTTAGCGGGGCCAGCTCCTACGAGCAGTACTTC.

This clonotype occurred many times. This chain uses TRBV9 with TRBJ1-2, with a tentative D call TRBD1 (6 bases). The CDR3 sequence is 18 residues long. Trimming stripped 0 bases from V and 0 bases from J, with 18 bases between. Germline values: CDR1 SGDLS, CDR2 YYNGEE. Written as DNA, the CDR3 is TGTGCCAGCAGCGTAGCCCCGAAGGAGACAGGAACTAACTATGGCTACACCTTC. It translates to CASSVAPKETGTNYGYTF.

CDR3 sequence (DNA): TGTGCCAGCAGTTACTCCGGGGCCAGGGGGCAGGCAGATACGCAGTATTTT. The encoded protein is CASSYSGARGQADTQYF. The V gene is TRBV6-6, the J gene TRBJ2-3; TRBD1 aligns across 8 bases. With V trimmed by 0 bases and J by 4 bases, 9 bases remained unmatched. The CDR3 has 17 residues. CDR1 is MNHNY, CDR2 SVGAGI, per germline (reference sequence).

This clonotype was found a few times. The chain carries TRBV6-1 and TRBJ2-7, with TRBD1 matching over 10 bases. The trim removed 8 bases at V and 6 bases at J, leaving 7 bases unmatched. This CDR3 has 13 amino acids. Germline lookup yields CDR1 MNHNS and CDR2 SASEGT. The CDR3 is CASSRQGAAEQYF. DNA for the CDR3: TGTGCCAGCTCCCGACAGGGGGCGGCCGAGCAGTACTTC.

The chain recombines TRBV18 with TRBJ1-2, with no clear D. Deletions cut 3 bases from V and 6 bases from J, with 17 bases between. The CDR3 spans 15 residues. From germline, CDR1 is KGHSH and CDR2 LQKENI. The CDR3 bases are TGTGCCAGCTCACCTCAAAAGGGTTCCGCGGATGGCTACACCTTC. This translates into CASSPQKGSADGYTF.

The chain links TRBV11-2 to TRBJ2-7; the match to TRBD1 covers 8 bases. CDR1 is SGHAT, CDR2 FQNNGV, per germline. With 5 bases clipped from V and 6 bases from J, the junction kept 9 bases outside the gene matches. The CDR3 is made up of 14 amino acids. The CDR3 is CASSRREQGGEQYF. The CDR3 nucleotides read TGTGCCAGCAGCCGACGAGAACAGGGGGGCGAGCAGTACTTC.

This clonotype appeared a few times. The chain combines TRBV24-1 with TRBJ2-7; 7 bases line up with TRBD1. The CDR3 extends over 12 amino acids. J lost 9 bases, V lost 1 base, and 2 bases had no gene match. Germline-derived CDR1 and CDR2 are KGHDR and SFDVKD. The CDR3 protein is CATSDLGGRQYF. As DNA, the CDR3 is TGTGCCACCAGTGATTTAGGGGGCCGGCAGTACTTC.

The chain joins TRBV6-1 to TRBJ1-6; 9 positions match TRBD1. The CDR3 consists of 17 residues. V trimming: 3 bases; J trimming: 0 bases; junction bases outside the gene matches: 3. Germline CDR1 MNHNS, CDR2 SASEGT. CDR3 in amino acids: CASSDGQGSSYNSPLHF. The CDR3 nucleotides read TGTGCCAGCAGTGATGGACAGGGGAGCTCCTATAATTCACCCCTCCACTTT.

V is TRBV6-7 and J is TRBJ2-3; TRBD2 might be the D (7 bases). TRBV6-7 is an open reading frame, and its role is uncertain. V lost 2 bases and J lost 4, with 22 bases in between. This CDR3 region has 18 residues. The CDR3 coding sequence is TGTGCCAGCAGTTACGCGAGGGGGACGGGGGGCGATCCAGATACGCAGTATTTT. Amino acid sequence: CASSYARGTGGDPDTQYF.

This clonotype has a count of ten or more. The rearrangement joins TRBV6-1 to TRBJ1-5; the match to TRBD1 covers 8 bases. Germline trimming cut 7 bases from V and 4 bases from J; bases unmatched to any gene: 3. There are 13 residues in the CDR3. Germline V lookup: CDR1 MNHNS, CDR2 SASEGT. The CDR3, as DNA: TGTGCCAGCAAGGACAGGGCTAATCAGCCCCAGCATTTT. Protein sequence: CASKDRANQPQHF.

The chain combines TRBV27 with TRBJ2-3; 9 nucleotides agree with TRBD1. This CDR3 has 15 amino acids. Germline V gives CDR1 MNHEY, CDR2 SMNVEV (reference sequence). The V segment lost 2 bases and the J segment 2 bases; nucleotides outside the gene matches: 2. For the CDR3, the DNA is TGTGCCAGCAGTTTAAGGGACAGGGTCACAGATACGCAGTATTTT. Protein product: CASSLRDRVTDTQYF.

This chain connects TRBV6-4 to TRBJ2-1, with TRBD2 matching over 13 bases. This CDR3 spans 13 amino acids. V trimming: 5 bases; J trimming: 12 bases; junction bases outside the gene matches: 4. The germline gives CDR1 MRHNA, CDR2 SNTAGT. CDR3 bases: TGTGCCAGCAGTATGACTAGCGGGGGGTCGCAGTTCTTC. It yields the protein CASSMTSGGSQFF.

Many counts were recorded for this clonotype. The chain couples TRBV30 to TRBJ2-3; TRBD2 might be the D (5 bases). Trimming left V 0 bases short and J 1 base short, with 8 bases between. The length of the CDR3 is 14 residues. Germline V gene sequence: CDR1 GTSNPN, CDR2 SVGIG (reference sequence). The CDR3 nucleotides read TGTGCCTGGAGTGTAGCGGCTGGCACAGATACGCAGTATTTT. Amino acids: CAWSVAAGTDTQYF.

Worth noting for this clonotype: A much bigger clone sits one base away, suggesting this may be a read error. J is TRBJ1-5 and V is TRBV30; D not certain. Germline loops: CDR1 GTSNPN, CDR2 SVGIG (reference sequence). The CDR3 contains 16 residues. The CDR3 DNA reads as TGTGCCTGGAGTCGGCTTCTCGACCTCAGCAATCGGCCCCAGCATTTT. Translating gives CAWSRLLDLSNRPQHF.

This chain connects TRBV10-3 to TRBJ2-5; 7 nucleotides align to TRBD2. The CDR3 totals 15 residues. Germline assignment: CDR1 ENHRY and CDR2 SYGVKD. The V and J ends lost 6 bases and 2 bases, in that order; junction bases with no gene match: 9. CDR3 residues: CAISPGGSGQETQYF. The CDR3 DNA follows: TGTGCCATCAGCCCGGGGGGTAGCGGGCAAGAGACCCAGTACTTC.

This clonotype was seen repeatedly, ten times or more. The rearrangement joins TRBV6-1 to TRBJ2-1, with TRBD2 identical over 10 bases. Losses at the gene ends were 3 bases for V and 9 bases for J; bases not matched to a gene: 11. Germline V gives CDR1 MNHNS, CDR2 SASEGT. This CDR3 contains 16 residues. The CDR3, as DNA: TGTGCCAGCAGTGACACCTCTAGCGGGAGTTTTACTGAGCAGTTCTTC. It specifies CASSDTSSGSFTEQFF.

This clonotype has just a few counts. The V gene is TRBV10-1, the J gene TRBJ2-3; 7 positions agree with TRBD2. V gave up 4 bases and J gave up 0 bases; unmatched junction bases: 1. Germline CDR1 is WNHNN and CDR2 is SYGVQD (reference sequence). CDR3 length equals 14 residues. CDR3 region: CASSGAGSTDTQYF. CDR3 DNA sequence: TGCGCCAGCAGTGGAGCGGGGAGCACAGATACGCAGTATTTT.

This clonotype has at least ten counts. The genes are TRBV20-1 and TRBJ2-5; D remains ambiguous. Germline lookup yields CDR1 DFQATT and CDR2 SNEGSKA (reference sequence). This CDR3 is built from 13 residues. The V end was cut by 3 bases, the J end by 1 base, with 9 bases between. The CDR3 sequence is CSARRWTQETQYF. In DNA form, the CDR3 reads TGCAGTGCTAGGCGCTGGACCCAAGAGACCCAGTACTTC.

This clonotype came up many times. This sequence joins TRBV20-1 and TRBJ1-2; D remains ambiguous. In germline, CDR1 is DFQATT, CDR2 SNEGSKA (reference sequence). The CDR3 extends over 12 amino acids. Deletions cut 3 bases from V and 8 bases from J, with 13 bases between. CDR3 amino acids: CSASGRYGGYTF. CDR3 sequence (DNA): TGCAGTGCTAGCGGCAGGTACGGCGGCTACACCTTC.

The V and J genes are TRBV20-1 and TRBJ2-7, with 10 bases lining up with TRBD1. Germline lookup yields CDR1 DFQATT and CDR2 SNEGSKA (reference sequence). J lost 2 bases, V lost 2 bases, and 6 bases had no gene match. The CDR3 spans 15 residues. The CDR3 is CSARPDRGIPYEQYF. The CDR3 DNA follows: TGCAGTGCTAGACCGGACAGGGGGATTCCCTACGAGCAGTACTTC.

The chain uses TRBV12-5 and TRBJ2-5, with D uncertain. V lost 2 bases, J lost 5 bases, and 3 bases lay in between. The CDR3 is 11 residues long. Germline CDR1 LGHNT, CDR2 FRNRAP. CDR3 sequence (DNA): TGTGCTAGTGGTTTGTGGGAGACCCAGTACTTC. This sequence encodes CASGLWETQYF. Using reference TRBV12-5 and TRBJ2-5 for the parts outside the CDR3, the full variable domain is DARVTQTPRHKVTEMGQEVTMRCQPILGHNTVFWYRQTMMQGLELLAYFRNRAPLDDSGMPKDRFSAEMPDATLATLKIQPSEPRDSAVYFCASGLWETQYFGPGTRLLVL.